This T cell receptor beta chain was documented in a study of T cell responses to AZD1222 COVID-19 vaccine listed by TCRdb under 2021. The study in broad terms: A total of 230 or so trial participants underwent TCR sequencing, of whom about 200 received two doses of AZD1222 and roughly 25 received two doses of the MenACWY control vaccine. Trial participants were enrolled by age into subgroups of 18-55, 56-69 and 70-plus years, and about 150, 27 and 61 TCR-sequenced participants, respectively, were included in these subgroups. The research as a whole found: CD4 TCRs associated with the vaccine covered the entire spike protein, and the dominant responses were in regions 160-218 and 743-854. Because no samples from the day 14 peak response were available, repertoires could be characterized only after the peak T cell response. Reportedly, almost half of the unique spike-specific TCRs recognized epitopes lying outside the regions that are mutated in the B.1.351 and B.1.1.7 variants. A significant rise in spike-specific TCR breadth and depth was observed after two AZD1222 doses relative to day 0 and relative to MenACWY recipients. Conclusions about previously exposed vaccinees are limited because only six or seven AZD1222 recipients were SARS-CoV-2 seropositive at baseline. Most participants were white British and females outnumbered males, and the authors suggested that clonal diversity may have been underestimated. The 56-69-year group was small, and its depth increase did not reach significance, likely because of low power.

Counted from cysteine to phenylalanine, this CDR3 has 16 amino acids. Here the CDR3 DNA is all that survives: 48 bases in frame from base 1. Via the germline V gene (reference sequence), CDR1 is SGHNT and CDR2 YYREEE. The junction shows trimming of 0 bases on V and 6 bases on J, plus 15 bases between the germline ends. As to this clone: Its cognate antigen has yet to be identified. Base-call qualities are not available, and no considerably larger clone is one nucleotide away.

The time point label for this specimen denotes: baseline before first vaccination. The treatment or condition label, as the study defines it: meningococcal conjugate vaccine given as trial control. The vaccinee samples were drawn from two UK trials, COV001 and COV002, one of which was a single-blind randomized controlled phase 2/3 trial testing AZD1222 (ChAdOx1 nCoV-19) in healthy adults. For TCRbeta chain sequencing, PBMC samples were collected from trial participants at day 0 and at day 28 after the second dose. The CDR3 regions of human TCRbeta chains were analyzed by immunosequencing. As for the original processing: Repertoire TCRs were matched against a reference library of SARS-CoV-2-specific TCRs generated with the MIRA antigen-specificity platform. Breadth was defined as the fraction of unique TCRs that were SARS-CoV-2-associated. Depth was defined as the fraction of total T cells that were SARS-CoV-2-associated. Using the MIRA data, each spike-specific TCR was mapped to the spike region that the TCR reacts to and placed in a CD4 or CD8 class. Log10-transformed breadth and depth values were compared by one-way ANOVA with Sidak's multiple comparisons tests. TCRdb holds this immuneACCESS table with in-frame rearrangements only. Some clones are missing; in checked studies, unresolved V genes explain under half, and the rest has no known cause. That table gives V, J and clone size, and the DNA gave D and trimming. In all, the sample holds some 140,000 clones, and around 85% of those were seen once. The ten top clones hold under 7% of the sample.

This TCR was sampled from an adult in good health. The chain employs TRBV5-4 and TRBJ2-2; too little of a D gene remains to name it. Sequenced material: peripheral blood, taken on day 0 of MenACWY control vaccination. The CDR3 region has the sequence CASSLASRHPPGELFF. The bases are TGTGCCAGCAGCTTGGCCAGTCGGCACCCCCCCGGGGAGCTGTTTTTT.